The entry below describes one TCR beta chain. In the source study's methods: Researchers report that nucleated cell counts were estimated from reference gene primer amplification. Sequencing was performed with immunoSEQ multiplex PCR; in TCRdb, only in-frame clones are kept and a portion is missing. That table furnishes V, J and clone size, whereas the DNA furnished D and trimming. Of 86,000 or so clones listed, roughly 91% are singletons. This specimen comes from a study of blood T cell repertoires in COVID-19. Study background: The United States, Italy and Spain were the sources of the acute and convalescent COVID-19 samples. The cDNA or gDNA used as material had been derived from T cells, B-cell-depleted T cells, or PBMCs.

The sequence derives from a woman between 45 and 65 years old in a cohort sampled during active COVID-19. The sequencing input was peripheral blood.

The CDR3 protein is CASSFNSGSPGVSSYEQYF. CDR3 in DNA: TGTGCCAGCAGTTTCAATAGCGGGAGTCCGGGAGTTTCCTCCTACGAGCAGTACTTC. The gene calls are TRBV27 and TRBJ2-7, with 9 bases fitting TRBD2. The CDR3 is made up of 19 amino acids. Losses at the gene ends were 3 bases for V and 0 bases for J; bases not matched to a gene: 15. Germline CDR1 reads MNHEY; CDR2 reads SMNVEV (reference sequence).